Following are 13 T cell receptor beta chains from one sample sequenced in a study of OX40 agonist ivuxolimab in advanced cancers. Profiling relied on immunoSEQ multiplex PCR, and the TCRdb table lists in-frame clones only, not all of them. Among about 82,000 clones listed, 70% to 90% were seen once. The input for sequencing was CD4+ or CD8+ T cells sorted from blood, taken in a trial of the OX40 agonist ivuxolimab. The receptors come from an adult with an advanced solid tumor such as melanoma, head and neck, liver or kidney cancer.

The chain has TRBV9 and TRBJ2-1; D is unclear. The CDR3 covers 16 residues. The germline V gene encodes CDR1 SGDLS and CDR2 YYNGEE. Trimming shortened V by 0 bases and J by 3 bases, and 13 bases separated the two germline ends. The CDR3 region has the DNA TGTGCCAGCAGCGTAGCGGGTGGGGTTATCTACAATGAGCAGTTCTTC. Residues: CASSVAGGVIYNEQFF. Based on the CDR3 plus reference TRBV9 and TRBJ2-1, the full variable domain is DSGVTQTPKHLITATGQRVTLRCSPRSGDLSVYWYQQSLDQGLQFLIQYYNGEERAKGNILERFSAQQFPDLHSELNLSSLELGDSALYFCASSVAGGVIYNEQFFGPGTRLTVL.

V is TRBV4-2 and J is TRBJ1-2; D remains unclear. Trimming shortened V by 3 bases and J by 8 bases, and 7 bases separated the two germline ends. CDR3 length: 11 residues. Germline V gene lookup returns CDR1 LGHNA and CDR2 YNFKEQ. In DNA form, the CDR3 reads TGTGCCAGCAGCCAGGCCCAGGGCTACACCTTC. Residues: CASSQAQGYTF.

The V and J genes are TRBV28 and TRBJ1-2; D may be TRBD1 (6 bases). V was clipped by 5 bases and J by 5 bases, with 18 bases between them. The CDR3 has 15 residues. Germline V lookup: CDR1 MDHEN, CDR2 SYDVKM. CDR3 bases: TGTGCCAGCAGTACCACAGGGATCCTGGTGTATGGCTACACCTTC. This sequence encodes CASSTTGILVYGYTF.

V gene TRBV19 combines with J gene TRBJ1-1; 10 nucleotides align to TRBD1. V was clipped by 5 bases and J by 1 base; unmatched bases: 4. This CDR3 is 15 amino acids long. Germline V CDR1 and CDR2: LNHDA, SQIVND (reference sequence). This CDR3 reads CASSGRQGANTEAFF. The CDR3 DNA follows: TGTGCCAGTAGTGGCCGACAGGGGGCGAACACTGAAGCTTTCTTT.

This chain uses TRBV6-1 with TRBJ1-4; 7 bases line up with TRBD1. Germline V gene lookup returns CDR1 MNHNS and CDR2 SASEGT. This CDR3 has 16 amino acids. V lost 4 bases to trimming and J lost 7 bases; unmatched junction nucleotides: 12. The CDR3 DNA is TGTGCCAGCAGTGGACAGGGCCATAAGAGGGGTGAAAAACTGTTTTTT. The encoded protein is CASSGQGHKRGEKLFF.

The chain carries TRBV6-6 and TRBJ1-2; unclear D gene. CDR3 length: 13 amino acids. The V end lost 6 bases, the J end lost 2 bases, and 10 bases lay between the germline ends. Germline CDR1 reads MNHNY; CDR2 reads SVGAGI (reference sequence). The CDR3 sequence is CASRPSGNYGYTF. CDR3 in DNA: TGTGCCAGCAGACCCTCTGGGAACTATGGCTACACCTTC.

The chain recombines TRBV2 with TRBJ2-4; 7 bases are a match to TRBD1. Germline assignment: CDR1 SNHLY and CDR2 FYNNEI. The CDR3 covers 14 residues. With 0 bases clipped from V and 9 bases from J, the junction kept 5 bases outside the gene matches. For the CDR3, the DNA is TGTGCCAGCAGTGAAGCGGCAGGGGACAGCATTCAGTACTTC. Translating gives CASSEAAGDSIQYF. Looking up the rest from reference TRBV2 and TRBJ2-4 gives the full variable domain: EPEVTQTPSHQVTQMGQEVILRCVPISNHLYFYWYRQILGQKVEFLVSFYNNEISEKSEIFDDQFSVERPDGSNFTLKIRSTKLEDSAMYFCASSEAAGDSIQYFGAGTRLSVL.

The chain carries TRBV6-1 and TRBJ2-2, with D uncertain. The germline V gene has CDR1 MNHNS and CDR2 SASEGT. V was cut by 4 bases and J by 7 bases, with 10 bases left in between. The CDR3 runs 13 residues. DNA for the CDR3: TGTGCCAGCAGTGGCCACCCTGGCGGGGAGCTGTTTTTT. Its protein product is CASSGHPGGELFF.

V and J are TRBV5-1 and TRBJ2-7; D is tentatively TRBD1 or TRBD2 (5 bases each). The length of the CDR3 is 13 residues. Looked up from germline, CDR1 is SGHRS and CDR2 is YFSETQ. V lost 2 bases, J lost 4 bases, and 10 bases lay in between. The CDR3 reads CASSLPGPYEQYF. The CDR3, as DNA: TGCGCCAGCAGCTTACCGGGACCTTACGAGCAGTACTTC.

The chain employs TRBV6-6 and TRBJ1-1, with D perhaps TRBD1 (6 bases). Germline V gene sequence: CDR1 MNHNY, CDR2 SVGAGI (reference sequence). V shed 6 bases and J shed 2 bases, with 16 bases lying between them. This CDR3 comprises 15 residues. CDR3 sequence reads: CASRPPGTLNTEAFF. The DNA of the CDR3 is TGTGCCAGCAGACCCCCCGGGACACTCAACACTGAAGCTTTCTTT.

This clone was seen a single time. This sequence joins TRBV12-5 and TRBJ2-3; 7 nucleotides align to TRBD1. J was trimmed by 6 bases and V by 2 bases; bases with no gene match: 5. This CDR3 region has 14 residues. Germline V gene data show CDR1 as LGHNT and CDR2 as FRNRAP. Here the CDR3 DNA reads TGTGCTAGTGGTTTGACAGGGGCTTCCGATACGCAGTATTTT. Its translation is CASGLTGASDTQYF.

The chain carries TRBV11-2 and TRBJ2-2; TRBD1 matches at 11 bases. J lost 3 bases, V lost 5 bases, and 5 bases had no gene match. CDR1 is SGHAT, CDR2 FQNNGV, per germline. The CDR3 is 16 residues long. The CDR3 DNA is TGTGCCAGCAGCCCCCGGACAGGGGGCGACACCGGGGAGCTGTTTTTT. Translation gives CASSPRTGGDTGELFF.

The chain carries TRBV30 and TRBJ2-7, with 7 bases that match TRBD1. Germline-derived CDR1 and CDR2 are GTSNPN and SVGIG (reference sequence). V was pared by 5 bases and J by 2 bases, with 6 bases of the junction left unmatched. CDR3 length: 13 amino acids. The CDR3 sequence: CAWSSDRAYEQYF. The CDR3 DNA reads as TGTGCCTGGTCGTCCGACAGGGCCTACGAGCAGTACTTC.